These 18 T cell receptor beta chains originate from one sample sequenced in a study of blood T cell repertoires in COVID-19. TCRdb's table, derived via immunoSEQ multiplex PCR, lists solely in-frame clones and lacks some. The sample contains approximately 210,000 clones, around four fifths of which appear only once. The specimen was peripheral blood. These receptor sequences come from a man aged 25-45 years with active or convalescent COVID-19.

The chain employs TRBV27 and TRBJ2-2, with 9 positions matching TRBD2. The CDR3 covers 14 residues. Germline V gene data show CDR1 as MNHEY and CDR2 as SMNVEV (reference sequence). V shed 3 bases and J 7 bases; nucleotides not matched to a gene: 3. The CDR3 DNA sequence: TGTGCCAGCAGTTTCAGCGGGGGGCACGGGGAGCTGTTTTTT. Translated, it gives CASSFSGGHGELFF.

The chain links TRBV27 to TRBJ1-2; 8 bases match TRBD1. V was clipped by 6 bases and J by 8 bases; unmatched bases: 8. Germline assignment: CDR1 MNHEY and CDR2 SMNVEV (reference sequence). The CDR3 contains 13 residues. CDR3 sequence: CASRLMTGVGYTF. The CDR3 DNA follows: TGTGCCAGCAGACTGATGACAGGGGTCGGCTACACCTTC.

The rearrangement joins TRBV11-3 to TRBJ2-1; TRBD2 aligns across 8 bases. Germline-derived CDR1 and CDR2 are SGHNT and YENEEA. V lost 2 bases, J lost 9 bases, and 6 bases stayed unmatched. This CDR3 is 14 amino acids long. CDR3 in amino acids: CASSLLSGSSEQFF. Here the CDR3 DNA reads TGTGCCAGCAGCTTATTAAGCGGGAGTTCTGAGCAGTTCTTC.

The J gene is TRBJ1-3, the V gene TRBV4-2; no firm D call. V gave up 4 bases and J gave up 4 bases, with 11 bases separating them. Germline V gives CDR1 LGHNA, CDR2 YNFKEQ. The CDR3 totals 14 residues. The CDR3 nucleotides read TGTGCCAGCAGCCCTATGGCCGGGGGAAACACCATATATTTT. Its translation: CASSPMAGGNTIYF.

CDR3 sequence: CASSAGTPISPQYF. DNA of the CDR3: TGTGCCAGCAGTGCCGGGACTCCTATTAGTCCGCAGTATTTT. The V gene is TRBV28, the J gene TRBJ2-3, with a tentative D call TRBD2 (6 bases). Trimming cost V 5 bases and J 10 bases, with 19 bases left between them. Per the germline V gene, CDR1 is MDHEN and CDR2 is SYDVKM. The CDR3 is 14 amino acids.

The genes are TRBV28 and TRBJ2-1; 12 bases line up with TRBD1. CDR3 size: 15 residues. The V segment lost 8 bases and the J segment 6 bases; nucleotides outside the gene matches: 8. The germline gives CDR1 MDHEN, CDR2 SYDVKM. The CDR3 DNA reads TGTGCCAGCGCGGGGACAGGGGGCATCGTCAATGAGCAGTTCTTC. Protein sequence: CASAGTGGIVNEQFF. Full variable domain (missing parts from reference TRBV28 and TRBJ2-1): DVKVTQSSRYLVKRTGEKVFLECVQDMDHENMFWYRQDPGLGLRLIYFSYDVKMKEKGDIPEGYSVSREKKERFSLILESASTNQTSMYLCASAGTGGIVNEQFFGPGTRLTVL.

V is TRBV2 and J is TRBJ2-7, with D possibly being TRBD2 (6 bases). Trimming took 3 bases from V and 6 from J, leaving 18 bases between them. The germline V gene encodes CDR1 SNHLY and CDR2 FYNNEI. This CDR3 contains 15 residues. CDR3 coding DNA: TGTGCCAGCAGTGATTCCCCGGGAGCTAGAGGCGAGCAGTACTTC. It codes for CASSDSPGARGEQYF.

This sequence joins TRBV4-3 and TRBJ1-3; D remains ambiguous. Germline CDR1 and CDR2: LGHNA and YSLEER. The CDR3 is 17 residues long. Trimming left V 0 bases short and J 0 bases short, with 12 bases between. The CDR3 nucleotides are TGCGCCAGCAGCCAAGATTTTTACGGAGCCTCTGGAAACACCATATATTTT. Translating gives CASSQDFYGASGNTIYF.

This sequence joins TRBV30 and TRBJ2-1, with 16 bases identical to TRBD2. With 1 base clipped from V and 13 bases from J, the junction kept 10 bases outside the gene matches. Germline V CDR1 and CDR2: GTSNPN, SVGIG (reference sequence). The CDR3 spans 16 residues. The CDR3 reads CAWSDTGTSGRVRQFF. The CDR3 nucleotides read TGTGCCTGGAGTGACACCGGGACTAGCGGGAGGGTCCGACAGTTCTTC.

A single count supports this clone. J is TRBJ2-2 and V is TRBV5-1; the D gene is possibly TRBD2 (5 bases). This CDR3 is built from 13 residues. V was cut by 1 base and J by 5 bases, with 6 bases left in between. CDR1 is SGHRS and CDR2 is YFSETQ in the germline V gene. The CDR3 nucleotides read TGCGCCAGCAGCTTGTCGGGGACCGGGGAGCTGTTTTTT. This encodes CASSLSGTGELFF.

The chain combines TRBV6-5 with TRBJ1-1; no reliable D call. Germline V gene lookup returns CDR1 MNHEY and CDR2 SVGAGI. There are 11 residues in the CDR3. Deletions cut 8 bases from V and 6 bases from J, with 10 bases between. Here the CDR3 reads CASAAGAEAFF. Here the CDR3 DNA reads TGTGCCAGCGCGGCCGGGGCTGAAGCTTTCTTT.

The chain has TRBV4-3 and TRBJ2-2; TRBD1 matches 8 bases. V shed 0 bases, J shed 1 base, and the junction held 1 base outside the gene matches. The CDR3 totals 16 residues. The germline gives CDR1 LGHNA, CDR2 YSLEER. The CDR3 DNA follows: TGCGCCAGCAGCCAAGAAGGGACAGGGAACACCGGGGAGCTGTTTTTT. Protein product: CASSQEGTGNTGELFF.

This chain joins TRBV7-8 and TRBJ2-1, with 11 nucleotides matching TRBD2. The CDR3 totals 15 residues. The ends lost 5 bases at V and 4 bases at J; junction bases unmatched: 4. Germline V CDR1 and CDR2: SGHVS, FQNEAQ. The DNA of the CDR3 is TGTGCCAGCAGCGCCGGGACTAGCGGTTACAATGAGCAGTTCTTC. Translating it yields CASSAGTSGYNEQFF.

The CDR3 loop is CASSLDRANTIYF. The CDR3 DNA sequence: TGTGCCAGTAGTCTGGACAGGGCGAACACCATATATTTT. V is TRBV19 and J is TRBJ1-3; TRBD1 matches 8 bases. Germline V gene data show CDR1 as LNHDA and CDR2 as SQIVND (reference sequence). Trimming removed 5 bases from V and 7 bases from J; junction bases left unmatched: 4. This CDR3 is built from 13 residues. Complete variable domain (other parts from reference TRBV19 and TRBJ1-3): DGGITQSPKYLFRKEGQNVTLSCEQNLNHDAMYWYRQDPGQGLRLIYYSQIVNDFQKGDIAEGYSVSREKKESFPLTVTSAQKNPTAFYLCASSLDRANTIYFGEGSWLTVV.

In its sample, this clone was seen once. The genes are TRBV19 and TRBJ2-7, with D possibly TRBD1 on 5 matching bases. V was pared by 4 bases and J by 0 bases, with 13 bases between. CDR1 is LNHDA and CDR2 is SQIVND in the germline V gene (reference sequence). The CDR3 has 15 amino acids. CDR3 amino acids: CASSTPTASSYEQYF. For the CDR3, the DNA is TGTGCCAGTAGTACCCCGACAGCGAGCTCCTACGAGCAGTACTTC.

The chain couples TRBV14 to TRBJ2-5; TRBD2 is a possible D gene (6 bases). This CDR3 comprises 15 residues. Germline lookup yields CDR1 SGHDN and CDR2 FVKESK. Trimming pared 3 bases from V and 5 bases from J, leaving 16 bases between. The CDR3 nucleotides read TGTGCCAGCAGCCAGAGAGCGGGTATCGGGGAGACCCAGTACTTC. Encoded protein: CASSQRAGIGETQYF.

The chain is built from TRBV6-2 or TRBV6-3 and TRBJ1-1, with D hard to call. Germline V lookup: CDR1 MNHEY, CDR2 SVGEGT. This CDR3 contains 13 residues. V was cut by 4 bases and J by 1 base, with 7 bases left in between. CDR3 protein: CASSSRQNTEAFF. In DNA form, the CDR3 reads TGTGCCAGCAGTTCGCGACAGAACACTGAAGCTTTCTTT.

The chain uses TRBV28 and TRBJ1-1; D is possibly TRBD1 (5 bases). The CDR3 is 12 amino acids. CDR1 is MDHEN and CDR2 is SYDVKM in the germline V gene. V lost 8 bases to trimming and J lost 4 bases, with 11 bases between them. CDR3: CASQRGGTEAFF. Written as DNA, the CDR3 is TGTGCCAGCCAACGGGGGGGCACTGAAGCTTTCTTT.